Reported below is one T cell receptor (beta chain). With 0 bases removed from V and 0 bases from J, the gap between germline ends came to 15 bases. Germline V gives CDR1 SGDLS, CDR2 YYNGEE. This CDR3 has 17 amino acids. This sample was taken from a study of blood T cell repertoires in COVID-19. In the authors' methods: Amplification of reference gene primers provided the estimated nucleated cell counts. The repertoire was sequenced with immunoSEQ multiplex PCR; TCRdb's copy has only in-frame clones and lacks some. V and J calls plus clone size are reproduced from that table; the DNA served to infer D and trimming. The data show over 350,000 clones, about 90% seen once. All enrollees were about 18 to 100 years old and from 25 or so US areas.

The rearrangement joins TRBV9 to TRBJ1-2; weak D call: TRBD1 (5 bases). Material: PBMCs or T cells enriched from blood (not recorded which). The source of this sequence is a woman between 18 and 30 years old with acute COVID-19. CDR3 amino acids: CASSVAGQGDANYGYTF. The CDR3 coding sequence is TGTGCCAGCAGCGTAGCCGGGCAGGGTGACGCTAACTATGGCTACACCTTC.